This TCR beta chain came from a study of post-analysis software for immune sequencing data. About the study: Recorded disease courses covered relapsing-remitting, secondary progressive and progressive-relapsing multiple sclerosis. Some patients had no subtype annotation.

Germline V gene lookup returns CDR1 MDHEN and CDR2 SYDVKM. With V trimmed by 8 bases and J by 2 bases, 4 bases remained unmatched. This CDR3 is 13 amino acids long. Worth noting for this clonotype: As yet, its antigen is unknown.

Points from the study as a whole: Those samples that were prepared in the same batch co-clustered strongly by F measure. Controls showed lower frequencies than patients for 5 or 6 TRBV segments, and TRBV5-6, TRBV5-1 and TRBV20-1 were among these. Relative to controls, patients with multiple sclerosis showed significantly lower normalized Chao1 diversity.

Sequencing libraries made from TCR beta cDNA carried unique molecular identifiers. A population of about 0.95 to 11 million T cells gave rise to 400,000 to 550,000 cDNA molecules. TCRdb reprocessed the PCR reads with MiXCR, giving one entry per CDR3 protein. The data contain around 180,000 distinct CDR3 sequences, approximately 30% of them singletons. This clonotype was sampled from a girl aged 5-17 years with multiple sclerosis. Sequences were obtained from blood. This rearrangement joins TRBV28 to TRBJ1-2; 8 bases match TRBD1. Here the CDR3 reads CASATGANYGYTF. The CDR3 nucleotides read TGTGCCAGCGCGACAGGGGCGAACTATGGCTACACCTTC.